Sequencing of this T cell receptor beta chain was carried out in a study of T cells in Graves' hyperthyroidism and ophthalmopathy. Those with hyperthyroidism were 18 to 65 years old, newly diagnosed, and ill for under 2 months. CDR1 is LNHNV and CDR2 is YYDKDF in the germline V gene (reference sequence). The CDR3 loop spans 15 amino acids. J lost 3 bases, V lost 4 bases, and 5 bases had no gene match. Researchers took RNA transcripts and amplified the TCR beta CDR3 regions from them. First-round RT-PCR with HTBI primers amplified the TCR CDR3 region. TCRdb independently ran MiXCR on the multiplex PCR reads; one entry per CDR3 protein. The data contain approximately 210,000 distinct CDR3 sequences, 17% of them singletons. This clonotype was observed a handful of times.

The chain is built from TRBV15 and TRBJ1-1; 10 positions agree with TRBD1. The material sequenced was blood. This TCR was recovered from a man aged 50-59 years with Graves' hyperthyroidism. CDR3 nucleotides: TGTGCCACCAGCACTCCAGGACAGGGGGACACTGAAGCTTTCTTT. Encoded protein: CATSTPGQGDTEAFF.